Following are 5 T cell receptor beta chains from one sample sequenced in a study of CD8 T cells in ankylosing spondylitis. MiXCR, run by TCRdb on the 5' RACE reads, gives a single entry per CDR3 protein. This sample carries about 160,000 distinct CDR3 sequences, around 19% of them seen once, and the ten largest clones take about 8.3%. Sequenced input: blood, either unsorted or a sorted T cell fraction (not recorded which). Receptors originate from a male donor with ankylosing spondylitis or in good health (not recorded which).

Ten or more counts support this clonotype. The chain combines TRBV12-3 or TRBV12-4 with TRBJ2-7; 8 positions match TRBD1. V dropped 6 bases and J dropped 6; count of bases not matched to a gene: 13. This CDR3 spans 15 amino acids. The CDR3: CASSPGTDRVGEQYF. The CDR3 DNA reads TGTGCCAGCAGCCCCGGTACGGACAGGGTGGGCGAGCAGTACTTC.

This chain's CDR3 is CASSFVERVTLGELFF. CDR3 DNA sequence: TGTGCCAGCAGTTTTGTCGAGAGGGTTACCCTCGGGGAGCTGTTTTTT. The chain is built from TRBV27 and TRBJ2-2; possible D gene TRBD2, 5 bases. This CDR3 is built from 16 residues. With 3 bases removed from V and 7 bases from J, the gap between germline ends came to 18 bases. CDR1 MNHEY and CDR2 SMNVEV come from the germline V gene (reference sequence).

This clonotype was counted ten times or more. The chain couples TRBV24-1 to TRBJ2-3, with D perhaps being TRBD1 or TRBD2 (5 bases each). This CDR3 spans 14 amino acids. Germline CDR1 is KGHDR and CDR2 is SFDVKD. The V gene lost 4 bases and the J gene lost 7 bases, with 14 bases spanning the gap. Here the CDR3 DNA reads TGTGCCACCAGTGAAAACCGGGGCCTTAATACGCAGTATTTT. It is translated as CATSENRGLNTQYF.

The genes are TRBV5-8 and TRBJ1-1; D unresolved. Trimming left V 3 bases short and J 5 bases short, with 14 bases between. CDR1 SGHTS and CDR2 YDEGEE come from the germline V gene. CDR3 length: 14 amino acids. The CDR3 here is CASSSGLVRTEAFF. The CDR3 region has the DNA TGTGCCAGCAGCTCGGGTCTCGTACGGACTGAAGCTTTCTTT.

The chain is built from TRBV28 and TRBJ2-5; D unresolved. Germline CDR1 and CDR2: MDHEN and SYDVKM. The CDR3 spans 14 residues. Trimming left V 6 bases short and J 1 base short, with 12 bases between. The DNA for the CDR3 is TGTGCCAGCAGGGACCTACCGTCCCAAGAGACCCAGTACTTC. Its protein is CASRDLPSQETQYF.